These T cell receptor beta chains were read from a single sample in a study of T-cell reconstitution after alpha-beta-depleted transplantation in children. A single record per CDR3 protein comes from TCRdb applying MiXCR to the PCR reads. The table records some 450,000 distinct CDR3 sequences, around two fifths of them present only once. Sequencing was performed on PBMCs, taken before TCRalphabeta/CD19-depleted stem cell transplant. These receptor sequences come from a girl aged 2-10 years with aplastic anemia, due to receive a stem cell transplant. CDR3s include the opening cysteine and the closing phenylalanine or tryptophan. The D gene is left open where the match is weak. Part of the rows lack a size; the others show once, few, many or a class for expanded clones.

CDR3 | DNA | J | D | size | length | V
CASSPPQGGYEQYF | TGTGCCAGCTCACCGCCACAGGGAGGGTACGAGCAGTACTTC | TRBJ2-7 | - | - | 14 | TRBV18
CSASPLRARETQYF | TGCAGTGCTAGTCCCCTTCGTGCTCGGGAGACCCAGTACTTC | TRBJ2-5 | - | - | 14 | TRBV20-1
CSVAPRGTGALSEAFF | TGCAGCGTTGCACCTCGCGGGACAGGGGCCCTTTCGGAAGCTTTCTTT | TRBJ1-1 | TRBD1 | - | 16 | TRBV29-1
CASSLAGGPSYEQYF | TGTGCCAGCAGTCTAGCGGGAGGCCCCTCCTACGAGCAGTACTTC | TRBJ2-7 | TRBD2 | many | 15 | TRBV19
CASSSLTSGSGETQYF | TGTGCCAGCAGCTCGCTGACTAGCGGGAGTGGAGAGACCCAGTACTTC | TRBJ2-5 | TRBD2 | - | 16 | TRBV11-2
CSARKGAYEKLFF | TGCAGTGCTAGGAAGGGGGCCTATGAAAAACTGTTTTTT | TRBJ1-4 | TRBD1 | few | 13 | TRBV20-1
CASSLGTSGTGELFF | TGTGCCAGCAGCTTGGGGACTAGTGGCACCGGGGAGCTGTTTTTT | TRBJ2-2 | TRBD2 | - | 15 | TRBV7-6
CASSGQGGNTEAFF | TGTGCCAGCAGCGGACAGGGGGGGAACACTGAAGCTTTCTTT | TRBJ1-1 | TRBD1 | many | 14 | TRBV7-2
CASSLAGVRISYEQYF | TGTGCCAGCAGTTTAGCCGGGGTGAGGATCTCCTACGAGCAGTACTTC | TRBJ2-7 | - | few | 16 | TRBV28
CASSQYSLARTDTQYF | TGCGCCAGCAGCCAATACTCACTAGCGCGCACAGATACGCAGTATTTT | TRBJ2-3 | TRBD2 | - | 16 | TRBV4-1
CSALAGQETQYF | TGCAGTGCTCTGGCAGGCCAAGAGACCCAGTACTTC | TRBJ2-5 | - | - | 12 | TRBV20-1
CSARERGGNEQFF | TGCAGTGCTAGAGAGCGTGGGGGCAATGAGCAGTTCTTC | TRBJ2-1 | - | many | 13 | TRBV20-1
CASSSQANEQFF | TGTGCCAGCAGCTCCCAGGCCAATGAGCAGTTCTTC | TRBJ2-1 | - | - | 12 | TRBV7-2
CASSLLPGSSEQYF | TGCGCCAGCAGCCTGCTACCGGGAAGTTCCGAGCAGTACTTC | TRBJ2-7 | - | few | 14 | TRBV5-1
CASSPAIGRGTNQPQHF | TGTGCCAGTAGTCCGGCTATAGGCAGGGGCACCAATCAGCCCCAGCATTTT | TRBJ1-5 | - | - | 17 | TRBV19
CASSYPRGGREDVDTQYF | TGTGCCAGCAGCTACCCGCGGGGCGGCAGGGAGGATGTAGATACGCAGTATTTT | TRBJ2-3 | - | few | 18 | TRBV7-6
CASSVEGGGVGGTQYF | TGTGCCAGCAGCGTAGAAGGCGGGGGGGTCGGTGGGACCCAGTACTTC | TRBJ2-5 | TRBD2 | - | 16 | TRBV9
CASSPPGVRGNEQFF | TGTGCCAGCAGCCCACCCGGGGTCAGGGGCAATGAGCAGTTCTTC | TRBJ2-1 | - | many | 15 | TRBV7-8
CASSFMGYNEKLFF | TGTGCCAGCAGTTTTATGGGGTATAATGAAAAACTGTTTTTT | TRBJ1-4 | - | - | 14 | TRBV12-3/TRBV12-4
CASSLDQSGTQYF | TGTGCCAGCAGCTTAGATCAGAGCGGCACGCAGTATTTT | TRBJ2-3 | - | few | 13 | TRBV11-2
CASSPFRDRGYEQYF | TGCGCCAGCAGCCCGTTCCGGGACAGGGGTTACGAGCAGTACTTC | TRBJ2-7 | TRBD1 | - | 15 | TRBV5-1
CASSLAGLAGGQRDEQFF | TGTGCCAGCAGTTTAGCGGGACTAGCGGGAGGGCAGCGCGATGAGCAGTTCTTC | TRBJ2-1 | TRBD2 | - | 18 | TRBV12-3/TRBV12-4
CASSPGLAVVEQFF | TGTGCCAGCAGCCCAGGACTAGCAGTCGTTGAGCAGTTCTTC | TRBJ2-1 | TRBD2 | few | 14 | TRBV27
CASRWTGDWTGELFF | TGTGCCAGCAGGTGGACAGGGGATTGGACCGGGGAGCTGTTTTTT | TRBJ2-2 | TRBD1 | once | 15 | TRBV12-3/TRBV12-4
CATERGTDTQYF | TGTGCCACCGAGAGAGGCACAGATACGCAGTATTTT | TRBJ2-3 | - | - | 12 | TRBV28
CASLLGFNPSGANVLTF | TGTGCCAGCCTCTTGGGGTTCAACCCCTCTGGGGCCAACGTCCTGACTTTC | TRBJ2-6 | - | - | 17 | TRBV6-1
CASSPPERGGTDTQYF | TGTGCCAGCAGCCCCCCGGAGCGGGGGGGCACAGATACGCAGTATTTT | TRBJ2-3 | TRBD2 | few | 16 | TRBV7-6
CASSNDWTLDEQYF | TGTGCCAGCAGCAACGACTGGACCCTCGACGAGCAGTACTTC | TRBJ2-7 | - | - | 14 | TRBV28
CCARVVSGSSYNEQFF | TGCTGTGCTAGGGTGGTTAGCGGCAGCTCCTACAATGAGCAGTTCTTC | TRBJ2-1 | - | once | 16 | TRBV20-1
CASSVGTGKQPQHF | TGTGCCAGCAGTGTCGGGACAGGGAAGCAGCCCCAGCATTTT | TRBJ1-5 | TRBD1 | - | 14 | TRBV6-1
CSAPRAGSHEQYF | TGCAGTGCGCCTAGGGCGGGAAGTCACGAGCAGTACTTC | TRBJ2-7 | - | - | 13 | TRBV20-1